These 18 T cell receptor beta chains share one sample of origin, sequenced in a study of regulatory T cells in long-lasting Graves disease. Time point meaning: newly diagnosed GD, antithyroid drugs for less than 3 months. From RNA extracted from PBMCs, the TCR library was made. To make TCR beta libraries, researchers used iRepertoire HTBI primers and Arm-PCR of CDR3 regions. TCRdb fed the multiplex PCR reads into MiXCR, producing one record per CDR3 protein. Of about 460,000 distinct CDR3 sequences in the sample, 14% were seen once. Separately, the same data were catalogued under a study of T cells in Graves' hyperthyroidism and ophthalmopathy.

This specimen consisted of peripheral blood mononuclear cells (PBMCs), obtained at new diagnosis, from a patient treated with antithyroid drugs. These receptors originate from a woman between 45 and 65 years old with Graves disease.

This clonotype was counted many times. V gene TRBV7-9 combines with J gene TRBJ2-2, with 8 positions matching TRBD2. This CDR3 has 17 residues. Looked up from germline, CDR1 is SEHNR and CDR2 is FQNEAQ (reference sequence). With 0 bases clipped from V and 2 bases from J, the junction kept 5 bases outside the gene matches. The CDR3 coding sequence is TGTGCCAGCAGCTTAGCCTTAGCGGGATTAAACACCGGGGAGCTGTTTTTT. Its protein is CASSLALAGLNTGELFF. The full variable domain, in which reference TRBV7-9 and TRBJ2-2 provide the parts outside the CDR3, is DTGVSQNPRHKITKRGQNVTFRCDPISEHNRLYWYRQTLGQGPEFLTYFQNEAQLEKSRLLSDRFSAERPKGSFSTLEIQRTEQGDSAMYLCASSLALAGLNTGELFFGEGSRLTVL.

This clonotype was found many times. In nucleotides, the CDR3 is TGTGCCAGCAGCGTGGACGGACTAGCGGGAGGTGACTACGAGCAGTACTTC. Amino acids: CASSVDGLAGGDYEQYF. V is TRBV9 and J is TRBJ2-7, with 14 bases identical to TRBD2. Germline V gives CDR1 SGDLS, CDR2 YYNGEE. This CDR3 is 17 amino acids long. V shed 2 bases, J shed 3 bases, and the junction held 7 bases outside the gene matches. Full variable domain (remainder filled in from reference TRBV9 and TRBJ2-7): DSGVTQTPKHLITATGQRVTLRCSPRSGDLSVYWYQQSLDQGLQFLIQYYNGEERAKGNILERFSAQQFPDLHSELNLSSLELGDSALYFCASSVDGLAGGDYEQYFGPGTRLTVT.

This clonotype was counted ten times or more. This chain joins TRBV13 and TRBJ2-4; D possibly uses TRBD1 or TRBD2 (5 bases each). This CDR3 contains 15 residues. Germline V gene sequence: CDR1 PRHDT, CDR2 FYEKMQ (reference sequence). Trimming took 1 base from V and 4 from J, leaving 11 bases between them. The CDR3 DNA is TGTGCCAGCAGCTTAGATCAGGGCGGGAAAAACATTCAGTACTTC. It codes for CASSLDQGGKNIQYF.

This clonotype has a count of ten or more. This chain's CDR3 is CAIRDSGQVDNEQFF. In DNA form, the CDR3 reads TGTGCCATCAGGGACTCGGGACAGGTGGACAATGAGCAGTTCTTC. The rearrangement uses TRBV10-3 and TRBJ2-1; 8 bases agree with TRBD1. The CDR3 is 15 amino acids. The trim removed 6 bases at V and 5 bases at J, leaving 9 bases unmatched. From germline, CDR1 is ENHRY and CDR2 SYGVKD.

There are many counts of this clonotype. V gene TRBV2 combines with J gene TRBJ2-7; the D gene is possibly TRBD1 (5 bases). Germline lookup yields CDR1 SNHLY and CDR2 FYNNEI. The length of the CDR3 is 14 residues. Trimming stripped 2 bases from V and 1 base from J, with 9 bases between. The CDR3 loop is CASSEQGSSYEQYF. CDR3 coding DNA: TGTGCCAGCAGTGAACAGGGTAGTTCCTACGAGCAGTACTTC. Combining the CDR3 with reference TRBV2 and TRBJ2-7 gives the whole variable domain EPEVTQTPSHQVTQMGQEVILRCVPISNHLYFYWYRQILGQKVEFLVSFYNNEISEKSEIFDDQFSVERPDGSNFTLKIRSTKLEDSAMYFCASSEQGSSYEQYFGPGTRLTVT.

This clonotype showed up many times. The genes are TRBV5-1 and TRBJ2-7; D unclear. Germline CDR1 is SGHRS and CDR2 is YFSETQ. The CDR3 has 11 residues. Between the trimmed V and J ends, which lost 4 bases and 3 bases, there was a span of 5 bases. This CDR3 reads CASSHDYEQYF. For the CDR3, the DNA is TGCGCCAGCAGCCATGACTACGAGCAGTACTTC.

This clonotype has ten or more counts. The chain has TRBV7-9 and TRBJ2-1; D unclear. The CDR3 sequence is 13 residues long. V lost 1 base and J 6 bases, leaving 7 bases between the germline ends. CDR1 is SEHNR and CDR2 is FQNEAQ in the germline V gene (reference sequence). The CDR3 DNA reads TGTGCCAGCAGCTTAGGGGTCCCCAATGAGCAGTTCTTC. Its translation: CASSLGVPNEQFF.

This clonotype has ten or more counts. V gene TRBV28 combines with J gene TRBJ2-1; 9 bases map to TRBD2. Germline CDR1 MDHEN, CDR2 SYDVKM. CDR3 length equals 16 residues. Trimming cost V 3 bases and J 0 bases; bases outside gene matches: 3. CDR3 loop: CASSFKAGGSYNEQFF. The CDR3 DNA reads TGTGCCAGCAGTTTCAAAGCGGGAGGCTCCTACAATGAGCAGTTCTTC.

This clonotype was observed a few times. As DNA, the CDR3 is TGTGCCAGCAGTTTCCTTCTGCTCGATACGCAGTATTTT. This sequence encodes CASSFLLLDTQYF. The chain carries TRBV12-3 or TRBV12-4 and TRBJ2-3; the D is unclear. V was cut by 3 bases and J by 6 bases, with 10 bases left in between. The CDR3 has 13 amino acids.

This rearrangement joins TRBV4-1 to TRBJ2-7; D is perhaps TRBD2 (5 bases). V was trimmed by 1 base and J by 11 bases, leaving 18 bases between them. Germline CDR1 MGHRA, CDR2 YSYEKL. CDR3 length equals 14 residues. CDR3 sequence reads: CASSQAHGNGKKYF. The CDR3 nucleotides read TGCGCCAGCAGCCAAGCACACGGGAACGGGAAAAAGTACTTC.

The rearrangement links TRBV4-1 to TRBJ2-1, with 11 nucleotides matching TRBD2. Germline V CDR1 and CDR2: MGHRA, YSYEKL. V dropped 0 bases and J dropped 4; count of bases not matched to a gene: 5. The CDR3 contains 17 residues. CDR3 sequence (DNA): TGCGCCAGCAGCCAAGAGGGGGGGACTAGCGGATACAATGAGCAGTTCTTC. Residues: CASSQEGGTSGYNEQFF.

The chain is built from TRBV5-1 and TRBJ2-3, with 10 bases aligning to TRBD1. V was clipped by 5 bases and J by 4 bases; unmatched bases: 7. Germline assignment: CDR1 SGHRS and CDR2 YFSETQ. This CDR3 region has 15 residues. CDR3 loop: CASRSVTGGPDTQYF. The CDR3 nucleotides are TGCGCCAGCAGGTCGGTGACAGGGGGCCCAGATACGCAGTATTTT.

The rearrangement joins TRBV19 to TRBJ1-2; D may be TRBD1 (5 bases). V lost 5 bases to trimming and J lost 8 bases, with 15 bases between them. The germline V gene has CDR1 LNHDA and CDR2 SQIVND (reference sequence). The CDR3 spans 13 residues. For the CDR3, the DNA is TGTGCCAGTAGTGTCGAGAGGGACGACGGCTACACCTTC. This translates into CASSVERDDGYTF.

This clonotype was detected only a few times. The rearrangement joins TRBV5-1 to TRBJ1-2; D possibly corresponds to TRBD1 (5 bases). V was cut by 3 bases and J by 2 bases, with 11 bases left in between. CDR1 SGHRS and CDR2 YFSETQ come from the germline V gene. This CDR3 spans 14 amino acids. The CDR3 here is CASSSRDENYGYTF. The CDR3 DNA is TGCGCCAGCAGCTCCCGGGACGAAAACTATGGCTACACCTTC.

At least ten counts were recorded for this clonotype. The CDR3 loop is CSARDGGGGKNIQYF. Here the CDR3 DNA reads TGCAGTGCTAGAGATGGAGGGGGCGGCAAAAACATTCAGTACTTC. The chain has TRBV20-1 and TRBJ2-4; possible D gene TRBD1, 7 bases. Deletions cut 0 bases from V and 3 bases from J, with 12 bases between. CDR3 length: 15 residues. Germline V gene sequence: CDR1 DFQATT, CDR2 SNEGSKA (reference sequence).

This clonotype was counted between two and nine times. The rearrangement uses TRBV9 and TRBJ2-7; 14 bases are a match to TRBD2. The length of the CDR3 is 15 residues. Germline V gene sequence: CDR1 SGDLS, CDR2 YYNGEE. V lost 0 bases to trimming and J lost 11 bases; unmatched junction nucleotides: 7. CDR3 sequence reads: CASSVAPGLAGEKYF. CDR3 sequence (DNA): TGTGCCAGCAGCGTAGCCCCGGGACTAGCGGGAGAGAAGTACTTC.

In this sample, this clonotype turned up many times. The chain has TRBV11-2 and TRBJ2-7; D possibly corresponds to TRBD1 (6 bases). Per germline, CDR1 SGHAT and CDR2 FQNNGV. There are 14 residues in the CDR3. The V gene lost 1 base and the J gene lost 2 bases, with 9 bases spanning the gap. The CDR3 loop is CASSLGPGAYEQYF. For the CDR3, the DNA is TGTGCCAGCAGCTTAGGCCCAGGGGCCTACGAGCAGTACTTC.

Comment on this clonotype: A much larger clone differs by one base, so this may be a read error. Because it lacks the conserved phenylalanine or tryptophan at the end, this CDR3 is likely a read error. The rearrangement joins TRBV30 to TRBJ2-1; no clear D. This CDR3 contains 12 residues. V was trimmed by 6 bases and J by 8 bases, leaving 14 bases between them. In germline, CDR1 is GTSNPN, CDR2 SVGIG (reference sequence). The CDR3 DNA reads as TGTGCCTGTGGAACGACCGGCCATGAGCAGTTCTTG. Translated, it gives CACGTTGHEQFL.